Listed below are T cell receptor beta chains from one sample, sequenced in a study of T cell responses to AZD1222 COVID-19 vaccine. TCRdb keeps only in-frame clones here, not all; method: immunoSEQ multiplex PCR. The sample has almost 70,000 clones, around 80% seen once; the top ten hold around an eighth. The starting material was peripheral blood, obtained 28 days after the second AZD1222 dose. The receptors stem from an adult who received the AZD1222 COVID-19 vaccine. CDR3s include the opening cysteine and the closing phenylalanine or tryptophan. Each record gives: D gene, clone size, CDR3 length, V gene, J gene, CDR3 DNA, CDR3 protein. A D gene is named only where the DNA matches it firmly. Size tells how often a clone was seen (once, few, many) or the class of an expanded clone, and some rows leave it out.

>NA|NA|13|TRBV3-1/TRBV3-2|TRBJ2-1
TGTGCCAGCAGCCAAAGGACCAACAATGAGCAGTTCTTC
CASSQRTNNEQFF
>TRBD2|few|17|TRBV9|TRBJ2-7
TGTGCCAGCAGCGTAGCGGTTAGCGGGGGAAGGATCGACGAGCAGTACTTC
CASSVAVSGGRIDEQYF
>NA|NA|15|TRBV6-4|TRBJ1-5
TGTGCCAGCAGTGACTCCCCGGACAGCTTAGAGCCCCAGCATTTT
CASSDSPDSLEPQHF
>TRBD1|NA|16|TRBV5-6|TRBJ1-5
TGTGCCAGCAGCTCCTACACGACAGGGGTAGGTCAGCCCCAGCATTTT
CASSSYTTGVGQPQHF
>NA|NA|11|TRBV12-3/TRBV12-4|TRBJ1-2
TGTGCCAGCAGTTTGGCCGTTGGCTACACCTTC
CASSLAVGYTF
>TRBD2|NA|15|TRBV27|TRBJ2-3
TGTGCCAGCGCACCATCTGGCGGGGGGGTAGATACGCAGTATTTT
CASAPSGGGVDTQYF
>TRBD2|NA|15|TRBV11-2|TRBJ2-1
TGTGCCAGCAGCTTTAGCGGGGGGGGCTACAATGAGCAGTTCTTC
CASSFSGGGYNEQFF
>TRBD1|NA|14|TRBV5-8|TRBJ2-7
TGTGCCAGCAGCCGGGGACAGGGAATCTACGAGCAGTACTTC
CASSRGQGIYEQYF
>TRBD1|NA|14|TRBV5-1|TRBJ1-6
TGCGCCAGCAGCTTGGGACAGGGAGGTTCACCCCTCCACTTT
CASSLGQGGSPLHF
>NA|NA|14|TRBV7-2|TRBJ2-6
TGTGCCAGCAGCCCCGGTCCTGGGGCCAACGTCCTGACTTTC
CASSPGPGANVLTF
>NA|few|15|TRBV9|TRBJ2-1
TGTGCCAGCAGCGTAGATTTGTTCTCCTACAATGAGCAGTTCTTC
CASSVDLFSYNEQFF
>TRBD1|NA|17|TRBV12-5|TRBJ1-5
TGTGCTAGTGGTTTGGCCCTTCAGGGGGCGCCGGGACAGCCCCAGCATTTT
CASGLALQGAPGQPQHF
>NA|once|14|TRBV10-2|TRBJ2-7
TGCGCCAGCAGCCCTGTCAGCGGGTCCTACGAGCAGTACTTC
CASSPVSGSYEQYF
>NA|NA|12|TRBV11-1|TRBJ1-2
TGTGCCAGCAGCTCCGTACGTTATGGCTACACCTTC
CASSSVRYGYTF
>NA|NA|16|TRBV6-5|TRBJ2-7
TGTGCCAGCAGTTACTCGAATGAGGGCAGGGGGGACGAGCAGTACTTC
CASSYSNEGRGDEQYF
>NA|NA|15|TRBV14|TRBJ1-6
TGTGCCAGCAGCCAAGATTTCGGGGGAAGATCACCCCTCCACTTT
CASSQDFGGRSPLHF
>NA|NA|12|TRBV3-1/TRBV3-2|TRBJ1-5
TGTGCCAGCAGCCAAGAGTCTCAGCCCCAGCATTTT
CASSQESQPQHF
>TRBD2|NA|18|TRBV5-8|TRBJ2-1
TGTGCCAGCAGGCTTGAGACTACTAGCGGGGGGGCGTACAATGAGCAGTTCTTC
CASRLETTSGGAYNEQFF
>NA|NA|13|TRBV5-8|TRBJ1-2
TGTGCCAGCACCCTTAACGTATTGGGGGGCTACACCTTC
CASTLNVLGGYTF
>NA|NA|14|TRBV6-2/TRBV6-3|TRBJ1-1
TGTGCCAGCAGTTACGGGGAAATGAACACTGAAGCTTTCTTT
CASSYGEMNTEAFF
>NA|NA|11|TRBV4-1|TRBJ1-1
TGCGCCTCCAAGCGGGGGACTGAAGCTTTCTTT
CASKRGTEAFF
>NA|NA|13|TRBV18|TRBJ1-1
TGTGCCAGCTCACCGAGGTCGGGTACTGAAGCTTTCTTT
CASSPRSGTEAFF
>NA|few|14|TRBV10-2|TRBJ2-4
TGCGCCAGCAGTAGCGCAGGGTACAAAAACATTCAGTACTTC
CASSSAGYKNIQYF
>NA|NA|15|TRBV5-4|TRBJ1-6
TGTGCCAGCAGATATGCGGGAAGGAATAATTCACCCCTCCACTTT
CASRYAGRNNSPLHF
>TRBD1|once|20|TRBV19|TRBJ1-5
TGTGCCAGTACTTCGTTAGGGTGGCAGGGGGCCATATCCTCCAATCAGCCCCAGCATTTT
CASTSLGWQGAISSNQPQHF
>NA|NA|13|TRBV6-2/TRBV6-3|TRBJ1-1
TGTGCCAGCAGCGCTGATCCCATGACTGAAGCTTTCTTT
CASSADPMTEAFF
>NA|NA|15|TRBV7-2|TRBJ1-4
TGTGCCAGCAGCTTACAGGGAACAACTAATGAAAAACTGTTTTTT
CASSLQGTTNEKLFF
>TRBD1|NA|16|TRBV3-1/TRBV3-2|TRBJ2-1
TGTGCCAGCAGCCAACAAAACTCCGGGACAGATAATGAGCAGTTCTTC
CASSQQNSGTDNEQFF